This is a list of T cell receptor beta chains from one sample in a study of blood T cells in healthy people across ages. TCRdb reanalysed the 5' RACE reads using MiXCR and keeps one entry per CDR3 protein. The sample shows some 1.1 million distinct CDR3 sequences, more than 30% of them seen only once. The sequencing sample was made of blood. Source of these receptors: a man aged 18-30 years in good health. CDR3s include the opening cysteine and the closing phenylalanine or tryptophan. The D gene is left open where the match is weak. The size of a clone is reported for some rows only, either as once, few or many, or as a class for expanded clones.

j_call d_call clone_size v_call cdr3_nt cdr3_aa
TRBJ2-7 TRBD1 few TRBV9 TGTGCCAGCAGCCTCGAAGGGACAGTCACCTCCCACGAGCAGTACTTC CASSLEGTVTSHEQYF
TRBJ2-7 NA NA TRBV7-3 TGTGCCAGCAGCTTAAACGGGGCTAGCGCTTACAATGAGCAGTACTTC CASSLNGASAYNEQYF
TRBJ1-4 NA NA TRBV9 TGTGCCAGCAGCGTAGATTTCGGGGCAACTAATGAAAAACTGTTTTTT CASSVDFGATNEKLFF
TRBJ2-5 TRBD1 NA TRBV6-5 TGTGCCAGCAGAGATGAGGGACAGGGAGAGGAGACCCAGTACTTC CASRDEGQGEETQYF
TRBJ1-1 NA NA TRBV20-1 TGCAGTGCTCCCGAACAGGGACGGGCTGAAGCTTTCTTT CSAPEQGRAEAFF
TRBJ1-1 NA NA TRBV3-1 TGTGCCAGCAGCAAGCGGGACATGGGCACTGAAGCTTTCTTT CASSKRDMGTEAFF
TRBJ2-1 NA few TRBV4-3 TGCGCCAGCAGCCAAGCTGCAGGGGTTCGCAATGAGCAGTTCTTC CASSQAAGVRNEQFF
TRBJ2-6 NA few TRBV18 TGTGCCAGCTCACCACTGGGGTTAGCTGGGGCCAACGTCCTGACTTTC CASSPLGLAGANVLTF
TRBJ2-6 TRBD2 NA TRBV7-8 TGTGCCAGCAGCTTAGCGCCCTGGGGGGGGACTGAGGCCAACGTCCTGACTTTC CASSLAPWGGTEANVLTF
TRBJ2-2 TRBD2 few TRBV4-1 TGCGCCAGCAGCCAAGGTGGGGGACTAGCAGCGAACACCGGGGAGCTGTTTTTT CASSQGGGLAANTGELFF
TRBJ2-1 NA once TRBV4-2 TGTGCCAGCAGCCAGACCTCGACGGGCTTAGGGTCCTACAATGAGCAGTTCTTC CASSQTSTGLGSYNEQFF
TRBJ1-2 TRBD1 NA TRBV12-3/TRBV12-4 TGTGCCAGCAGCCCGGGCGACAGGGGGAATGGCTACACCTTC CASSPGDRGNGYTF
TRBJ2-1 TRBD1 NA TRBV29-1 TGCAGCGCTGTACTACAGGGGGCCAATGAGCAGTTCTTC CSAVLQGANEQFF
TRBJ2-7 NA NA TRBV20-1 TGCAGTGCCCCGGACTACACCTACGAGCAGTACTTC CSAPDYTYEQYF
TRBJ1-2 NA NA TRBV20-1 TGCAATGCTAGAGAGAGGGGCCGAGCTAACTATGGCTACACCTTC CNARERGRANYGYTF
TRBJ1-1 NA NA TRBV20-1 TGCAGTGCCCAGAAGGGGGGTTCGGTCGCTGAAGCTTTCTTT CSAQKGGSVAEAFF
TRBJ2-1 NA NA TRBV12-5 TGTGCTACTTCACCAGGGGCTTTGAATGAGCAGTTCTTC CATSPGALNEQFF
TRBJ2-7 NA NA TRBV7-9 TGTGCCAGCAGCTTAGGTAACAGGCCCTGCGAGCAGTACTTC CASSLGNRPCEQYF
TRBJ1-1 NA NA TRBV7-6 TGTGCCAGCAGCCCCCTTGGTCAGTCAAGGACTGAAGCTTTCTTT CASSPLGQSRTEAFF
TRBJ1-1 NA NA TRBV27 TGTGCCACCGGAGTTATGAACACTGAAGCTTTCTTT CATGVMNTEAFF
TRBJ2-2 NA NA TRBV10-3 TGTGCCATCAGTGAGAGGGCCCAGGGCGGTTTAGGCACCGGGGAGCTGTTTTTT CAISERAQGGLGTGELFF
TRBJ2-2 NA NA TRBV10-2 TGCGCCAGCAGTGACGTGTCTCATGCCGGGGAGCTGTTTTTT CASSDVSHAGELFF
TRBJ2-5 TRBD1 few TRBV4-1 TGCGCCGTCTTCCGGGACAGGGGCGAACAAGAGACCCAGTACTTC CAVFRDRGEQETQYF
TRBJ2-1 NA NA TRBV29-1 TGCAGCGTTCCCAAAGGATCGTCCTCCTACAATGAGCAGTTCTTC CSVPKGSSSYNEQFF
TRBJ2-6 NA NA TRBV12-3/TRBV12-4 TGTGCCAGCAGTTTCCAGGGCGCTGGGGCCAACGTCCTGACTTTC CASSFQGAGANVLTF
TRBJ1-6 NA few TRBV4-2 TGTGCCAGCAGCCAAGAAGCGTCAGGGCCGACCCTCCACTTT CASSQEASGPTLHF
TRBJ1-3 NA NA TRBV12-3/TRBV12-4 TGTGCCAGCAGTTTTAGTCAGGGCTCTGGAAACACCATATATTTT CASSFSQGSGNTIYF
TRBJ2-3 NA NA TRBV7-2 TGTGCCAGCAGGAATGGACCTTCTAGCACAGATACGCAGTATTTT CASRNGPSSTDTQYF
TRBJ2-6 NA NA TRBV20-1 TGCAGTGCGAGAATAGGGGCCCACTCCTCTGGGGCCAACGTCCTGACTTTC CSARIGAHSSGANVLTF
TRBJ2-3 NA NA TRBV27 TGTGCCAGCAGTTTTATAGGTACGGGAAGCACAGATACGCAGTATTTT CASSFIGTGSTDTQYF
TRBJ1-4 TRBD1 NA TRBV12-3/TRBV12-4 TGTGCCAGCAGTTTGATCAGGGGGAAAACTAATGAAAAACTGTTTTTT CASSLIRGKTNEKLFF
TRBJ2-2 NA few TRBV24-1 TGTGCCACCAGTGATTTAATCGGCAGGAACACCGGGGAGCTGTTTTTT CATSDLIGRNTGELFF
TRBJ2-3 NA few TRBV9 TGTGCCAGCAGCGCAGTCCTCATGGCAGATACGCAGTATTTT CASSAVLMADTQYF
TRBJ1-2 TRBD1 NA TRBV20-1 TGCAGTGCTTGGGACAGGGCGGATGGCTACACCTTC CSAWDRADGYTF
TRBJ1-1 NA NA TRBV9 TGTGCCAGCAGCCCGCTTTCGGGGCACACTGAAGCTTTCTTT CASSPLSGHTEAFF
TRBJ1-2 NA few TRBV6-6 TGTGCCAGCAGTTACTCGGCCAGGGGAGAGGCTAACTATGGCTACACCTTC CASSYSARGEANYGYTF
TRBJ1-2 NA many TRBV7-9 TGTGCCAGCAGCCCCAACGGGGGGCTCAACTATGGCTACACCTTC CASSPNGGLNYGYTF
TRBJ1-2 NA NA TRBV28 TGTGCCAGCAGTTTATCTGGGGGCTCCGCTATGGGTCACTACACCTTC CASSLSGGSAMGHYTF
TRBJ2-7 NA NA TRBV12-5 TGTGCTTGTGGTTTGCCGGGAGCCCGCGAGCAGTACTTC CACGLPGAREQYF
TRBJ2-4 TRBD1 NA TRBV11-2 TGTGCCAGCAGTAAGGGACAGGGAGGAGGGCTAGCCAAAAACATTCAGTACTTC CASSKGQGGGLAKNIQYF
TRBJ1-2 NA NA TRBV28 TGTGCCAGCAGTGTGAGGGGACGGGTCTATGGCTACACCTTC CASSVRGRVYGYTF
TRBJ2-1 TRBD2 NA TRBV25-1 TGTGCCAGCAGGGTCCCAACTAGCGGGGGATACAATGAGCAGTTCTTC CASRVPTSGGYNEQFF
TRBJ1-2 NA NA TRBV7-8 TGTGCCGGCAGCTTGGGCAGTGTGGAGTATGGCTACACCTTC CAGSLGSVEYGYTF
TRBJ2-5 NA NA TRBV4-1 TGCGCCAGCAGCCAACCCTACAGGACGCGACAAGGGACCCAGTACTTC CASSQPYRTRQGTQYF
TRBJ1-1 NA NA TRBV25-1 TGTGCCAGCAGTGAATTCGGTGGGGGTACTGAAGCTTTCTTT CASSEFGGGTEAFF
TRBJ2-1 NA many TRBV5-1 TGCGCCAGCAGCTTGGGACAGTGGAATGAGCAGTTCTTC CASSLGQWNEQFF
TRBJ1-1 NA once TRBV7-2 TGTGCCAGCAGCTTCGCCTTGGGGGTTGAAGCTTTCTTT CASSFALGVEAFF
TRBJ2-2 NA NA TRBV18 TGTGCCAGCTCACCATTGAACCCTGAGGACACCGGGGAGCTGTTTTTT CASSPLNPEDTGELFF